These 28 T cell receptor beta chains were sequenced from one sample in a study of cytomegalovirus exposure and HLA in healthy donors. Primers: 60 Vbeta forward and 13 Jbeta reverse. The assay was immunoSEQ multiplex PCR, and TCRdb's table has in-frame clones only and misses some. The table includes fewer than 250,000 clones, around 88% detected once. The specimen sequenced was PBMCs. These receptors were obtained from a man aged 40-49 years in good health and CMV-seropositive.

J is TRBJ1-2 and V is TRBV19; D remains ambiguous. Germline CDR1 and CDR2: LNHDA and SQIVND (reference sequence). There are 14 residues in the CDR3. Trimming removed 5 bases from V and 6 bases from J, with 16 bases in between. The CDR3, as DNA: TGTGCCAGTAGTTCGGTCCAGGAATCGGATGGCTACACCTTC. Protein product: CASSSVQESDGYTF.

CDR3 sequence reads: CASSPVGSYNEQFF. DNA for the CDR3: TGTGCCAGCTCACCAGTGGGGAGCTACAATGAGCAGTTCTTC. The J gene is TRBJ2-1, the V gene TRBV18; maybe TRBD2 (5 bases). The CDR3 is 14 residues long. V lost 2 bases, J lost 3 bases, and 8 bases lay in between. Per germline, CDR1 KGHSH and CDR2 LQKENI.

The chain links TRBV30 to TRBJ2-7; TRBD2 aligns across 8 bases. J lost 3 bases, V lost 4 bases, and 14 bases had no gene match. The germline V gene has CDR1 GTSNPN and CDR2 SVGIG (reference sequence). The CDR3 totals 16 residues. The CDR3 DNA is TGTGCCTGGACCTCTTCACCGGGACTAGTTTTCTACGAGCAGTACTTC. It is translated as CAWTSSPGLVFYEQYF.

The chain has TRBV5-1 and TRBJ2-1, with 7 bases that match TRBD1. The CDR3 contains 16 residues. V was clipped by 0 bases and J by 4 bases; unmatched bases: 7. Per the germline V gene, CDR1 is SGHRS and CDR2 is YFSETQ. CDR3 DNA: TGCGCCAGCAGCTTGGGCGTGACAGGGCTTTACAATGAGCAGTTCTTC. This encodes CASSLGVTGLYNEQFF.

This clone was picked up a small number of times. This chain connects TRBV7-9 to TRBJ1-4, with 10 bases aligning to TRBD1. This CDR3 region has 15 residues. The J segment lost 7 bases and the V segment lost 1 base, leaving 3 bases of the junction unmatched. Per germline, CDR1 SEHNR and CDR2 FQNEAQ (reference sequence). CDR3: CASSLGQGAREKLFF. In DNA, the CDR3 is TGTGCCAGCAGCTTAGGACAGGGGGCGCGTGAAAAACTGTTTTTT.

About this clone itself: Germline and junction disagree at one end, which may indicate a read error. The V call is TRBV7-9, the J call TRBJ2-7; TRBD1 aligns across 10 bases. This CDR3 has 16 amino acids. Germline CDR1 reads SEHNR; CDR2 reads FQNEAQ (reference sequence). The CDR3 DNA reads as TGTTCCAGCAGCTTAGTTGGCGGGACAGGGGCCCCCGAGCAGTACTTC. Translation gives CSSSLVGGTGAPEQYF.

The chain links TRBV6-1 to TRBJ2-1; TRBD2 matches at 8 bases. Trimming cost V 3 bases and J 6 bases; bases outside gene matches: 13. This CDR3 has 17 residues. The germline gives CDR1 MNHNS, CDR2 SASEGT. CDR3 in DNA: TGTGCCAGCAGTGACACAAGCTTCGGGAGGGTCTTCAATGAGCAGTTCTTC. The encoded protein is CASSDTSFGRVFNEQFF.

The chain links TRBV7-2 to TRBJ2-3; 11 positions agree with TRBD2. CDR3 length: 18 amino acids. Germline V gene lookup returns CDR1 SGHTA and CDR2 FQGNSA. V was pared by 5 bases and J by 1 base, with 11 bases of the junction left unmatched. Here the CDR3 DNA reads TGTGCCAGCAGCCCCTGGAACGTAGCGGGAGGGCGCACAGATACGCAGTATTTT. It translates to CASSPWNVAGGRTDTQYF.

The rearrangement links TRBV11-2 to TRBJ1-2, with D tentatively TRBD1 (5 bases). The CDR3 has 13 amino acids. Germline CDR1 SGHAT, CDR2 FQNNGV. The ends were cut back, 5 bases at V and 8 bases at J, with 15 bases in the middle. The CDR3 DNA reads TGTGCCAGCAGCCCAGTACGGGGGACGGGCTACACCTTC. The encoded protein is CASSPVRGTGYTF. The variable domain in full, with the rest retrieved from reference TRBV11-2 and TRBJ1-2, is EAGVAQSPRYKIIEKRQSVAFWCNPISGHATLYWYQQILGQGPKLLIQFQNNGVVDDSQLPKDRFSAERLKGVDSTLKIQPAKLEDSAVYLCASSPVRGTGYTFGSGTRLTVV.

V usage is TRBV5-1 and J usage is TRBJ2-5; no firm D call. CDR3 length equals 14 residues. V was trimmed by 4 bases and J by 3 bases, leaving 13 bases between them. The germline V gene encodes CDR1 SGHRS and CDR2 YFSETQ. The CDR3 sequence: CASSLEVRKETQYF. CDR3 sequence (DNA): TGCGCCAGCAGCCTTGAAGTGCGTAAAGAGACCCAGTACTTC. Drawing the rest from reference TRBV5-1 and TRBJ2-5, the complete variable domain is KAGVTQTPRYLIKTRGQQVTLSCSPISGHRSVSWYQQTPGQGLQFLFEYFSETQRNKGNFPGRFSGRQFSNSRSEMNVSTLELGDSALYLCASSLEVRKETQYFGPGTRLLVL.

This clone occurred a few times. As DNA, the CDR3 is TGCGCCAGCAGCTTGGATGGCGGGAGGGCGGGTGAGCAGTTCTTC. Translated, it gives CASSLDGGRAGEQFF. The V gene is TRBV5-1, the J gene TRBJ2-1; 9 nucleotides match TRBD2. CDR3 length: 15 amino acids. Germline V CDR1 and CDR2: SGHRS, YFSETQ. J gave up 9 bases and V 0 bases, and 7 bases lay outside the gene matches.

This chain connects TRBV15 to TRBJ1-3; a possible D gene is TRBD1 (5 bases). This CDR3 contains 17 residues. CDR1 is LNHNV, CDR2 YYDKDF, per germline (reference sequence). With 0 bases removed from V and 2 bases from J, the gap between germline ends came to 14 bases. This chain's CDR3 is CATSRDGGESPGNTIYF. In DNA, the CDR3 is TGTGCCACCAGCAGAGATGGAGGGGAATCACCTGGAAACACCATATATTTT.

This clone was detected a few times. The chain has TRBV28 and TRBJ2-1; D gene unclear. The CDR3 runs 13 residues. Germline V CDR1 and CDR2: MDHEN, SYDVKM. V dropped 7 bases and J dropped 3 bases, with 10 bases sitting between them. The CDR3 is CASTPASYNEQFF. In DNA, the CDR3 is TGTGCCAGCACCCCAGCGAGCTACAATGAGCAGTTCTTC.

The genes are TRBV6-6 and TRBJ2-1; D unresolved. Germline V gene data show CDR1 as MNHNY and CDR2 as SVGAGI (reference sequence). The CDR3 sequence is 15 residues long. With 3 bases removed from V and 0 bases from J, the gap between germline ends came to 9 bases. The CDR3 reads CASSYGLDSYNEQFF. The CDR3, as DNA: TGTGCCAGCAGTTATGGGCTTGACTCCTACAATGAGCAGTTCTTC.

The chain combines TRBV27 with TRBJ2-2; a weak D match, TRBD2 (6 bases). The germline CDR1 and CDR2 sequences are MNHEY and SMNVEV (reference sequence). This CDR3 region has 16 residues. V was trimmed by 7 bases and J by 1 base, leaving 16 bases between them. CDR3 sequence (DNA): TGTGCCAGCACTCCCTTTAGCGGAATGAACACCGGGGAGCTGTTTTTT. Amino acids: CASTPFSGMNTGELFF.

The chain uses TRBV5-1 and TRBJ1-6; tentatively, D is TRBD1 (5 bases). Germline loops: CDR1 SGHRS, CDR2 YFSETQ. The V and J ends lost 4 bases and 14 bases respectively, with 19 bases between them. The CDR3 runs 14 residues. Written as DNA, the CDR3 is TGCGCCAGCAGCCAGGACGGGGGAGAGTCGTCCCTCCACTTT. It specifies CASSQDGGESSLHF. The whole variable domain, remainder taken from reference TRBV5-1 and TRBJ1-6, is KAGVTQTPRYLIKTRGQQVTLSCSPISGHRSVSWYQQTPGQGLQFLFEYFSETQRNKGNFPGRFSGRQFSNSRSEMNVSTLELGDSALYLCASSQDGGESSLHFGNGTRLTVT.

This chain uses TRBV20-1 with TRBJ2-3; D might be TRBD2 (5 bases). This CDR3 is 11 amino acids long. Trimming took off 4 bases at V and 7 bases at J, with 9 bases between the two ends. Germline V lookup: CDR1 DFQATT, CDR2 SNEGSKA (reference sequence). The CDR3 sequence: CSAILENTQYF. The CDR3 nucleotides read TGCAGTGCTATACTAGAAAATACGCAGTATTTT.

CDR3: CASSLEAYRVYTDTQYF. The CDR3 DNA reads as TGTGCCAGCAGTTTAGAGGCCTACAGGGTGTATACAGATACGCAGTATTTT. This chain links TRBV5-5 with TRBJ2-3, with a weak D call TRBD1 (6 bases). Per germline, CDR1 SGHKS and CDR2 YYEKEE (reference sequence). V shed 5 bases and J shed 3 bases, with 22 bases lying between them. This CDR3 has 17 amino acids.

This rearrangement joins TRBV4-3 to TRBJ2-2, with TRBD2 identical over 12 bases. J was trimmed by 7 bases and V by 2 bases; bases with no gene match: 5. This CDR3 contains 16 residues. Germline CDR1 is LGHNA and CDR2 is YSLEER. CDR3 nucleotide sequence: TGCGCCAGCAGCCAATCTAGCGGGAGGGCTAACGGGGAGCTGTTTTTT. Its protein product is CASSQSSGRANGELFF.

This clone was observed once. The chain is built from TRBV7-9 and TRBJ2-7, with D hard to call. The CDR3 covers 13 residues. V gave up 3 bases and J gave up 7 bases, with 13 bases separating them. Germline V gene data show CDR1 as SEHNR and CDR2 as FQNEAQ (reference sequence). The CDR3 sequence is CASSFSLDWEQYF. The CDR3 nucleotides read TGTGCCAGCAGCTTTTCACTTGATTGGGAGCAGTACTTC.

The chain combines TRBV28 with TRBJ2-7, with D possibly TRBD1 on 7 matching bases. Germline CDR1 reads MDHEN; CDR2 reads SYDVKM. CDR3 size: 15 residues. The V end lost 3 bases, the J end lost 4 bases, and 16 bases lay between the germline ends. CDR3 DNA sequence: TGTGCCAGCAGTTTGGAGGGGACAGTGTCATACGAGCAGTACTTC. Its translation is CASSLEGTVSYEQYF.

The V gene is TRBV5-5, the J gene TRBJ2-2; D not certain. CDR1 and CDR2 from the germline V gene are SGHKS and YYEKEE (reference sequence). The CDR3 totals 14 residues. The germline V and J ends were trimmed by 1 base and 2 bases, with 6 bases remaining between them. The CDR3 loop is CASSLYTNTGELFF. CDR3 sequence (DNA): TGTGCCAGCAGCTTGTACACAAACACCGGGGAGCTGTTTTTT.

The J gene is TRBJ2-1, the V gene TRBV29-1, with 9 bases identical to TRBD2. After removal of 4 bases from V and 7 bases from J, the junction contained 5 bases not matched to a gene. There are 13 residues in the CDR3. Germline loops: CDR1 SQVTM, CDR2 ANQGSEA. The CDR3 sequence is CSVAHSGSNEQFF. In nucleotides, the CDR3 is TGCAGCGTTGCCCATAGCGGGAGTAATGAGCAGTTCTTC.

This chain connects TRBV2 to TRBJ2-1; D is undetermined. The CDR3 is 15 residues long. Germline V gives CDR1 SNHLY, CDR2 FYNNEI. V lost 1 base and J lost 0, with 7 bases in between. The CDR3 sequence is CASSEVGNSYNEQFF. The CDR3 bases are TGTGCCAGCAGTGAAGTTGGCAACTCCTACAATGAGCAGTTCTTC.

This clone was counted between two and nine times. This chain uses TRBV5-4 with TRBJ1-4; TRBD1 matches 8 bases. Germline V gives CDR1 SGHNT, CDR2 YYREEE (reference sequence). This CDR3 contains 13 residues. The J segment lost 7 bases and the V segment lost 4 bases, leaving 3 bases of the junction unmatched. The CDR3 here is CASSRQGIEKLFF. CDR3 in DNA: TGTGCCAGCAGCCGACAGGGGATTGAAAAACTGTTTTTT.

CDR3 sequence (DNA): TGTGCCAGCAGTGAAGGGACTAGTCTCTACGAGCAGTACTTC. Its protein is CASSEGTSLYEQYF. This chain uses TRBV6-1 with TRBJ2-7; 7 bases are shared with TRBD2. The length of the CDR3 is 14 residues. With V trimmed by 1 base and J by 3 bases, 3 bases remained unmatched. From germline, CDR1 is MNHNS and CDR2 SASEGT.

The rearrangement uses TRBV7-2 and TRBJ2-1; 13 bases are shared with TRBD2. After removal of 3 bases from V and 11 bases from J, the junction contained 4 bases not matched to a gene. Germline V gene data show CDR1 as SGHTA and CDR2 as FQGNSA. There are 14 residues in the CDR3. CDR3 nucleotides: TGTGCCAGCAGCTTGGGACTAGCGGGATATAAGCAGTTCTTC. It yields the protein CASSLGLAGYKQFF.

J is TRBJ1-6 and V is TRBV6-5; D gene ambiguous. CDR1 and CDR2 from the germline V gene are MNHEY and SVGAGI. Trimming shortened V by 0 bases and J by 5 bases, and 8 bases separated the two germline ends. The CDR3 is made up of 15 amino acids. The CDR3 sequence is CASSYSHDNNSPLHF. CDR3 in DNA: TGTGCCAGCAGTTACTCCCACGACAATAATTCACCCCTCCACTTT.